One sample yielded the 30 T cell receptor beta chains listed below, sequenced in a study of identical twins' blood T cells. TCRdb reprocessed the 5' RACE reads via MiXCR and lists one record per CDR3 protein. The sample shows 350,000 to 400,000 distinct CDR3 sequences, around 30% of them seen only once. The material sequenced was PBMCs. Receptor source: a woman aged 18 to 55 in good health.

This clonotype has just a few counts. The rearrangement links TRBV20-1 to TRBJ1-4; weak D call: TRBD1 (5 bases). Germline CDR1 DFQATT, CDR2 SNEGSKA (reference sequence). Between the trimmed V and J ends, which lost 1 base and 4 bases, there was a span of 16 bases. The CDR3 covers 16 residues. In nucleotides, the CDR3 is TGCAGTGCTAGAGTTCTGGGGGAAGTCCATAATGAAAAACTGTTTTTT. Amino acid sequence: CSARVLGEVHNEKLFF.

The V call is TRBV7-9, the J call TRBJ1-2; 7 positions match TRBD1. This CDR3 contains 13 residues. Germline V gene data show CDR1 as SEHNR and CDR2 as FQNEAQ (reference sequence). V trimming: 4 bases; J trimming: 5 bases; junction bases outside the gene matches: 4. CDR3 sequence: CASSSGQVYGYTF. DNA of the CDR3: TGTGCCAGCAGCTCCGGACAGGTTTATGGCTACACCTTC.

This clonotype was detected only a few times. One end of the junction fails to match germline, which may point to a read error. This chain links TRBV15 with TRBJ1-4; no clear D. Germline-derived CDR1 and CDR2 are LNHNV and YYDKDF (reference sequence). This CDR3 is built from 12 residues. CDR3 loop: CATSRDRWYKLF. CDR3 in DNA: TGTGCCACCAGCAGAGATCGATGGTATAAACTTTTT.

This clonotype turned up a few times. This chain uses TRBV2 with TRBJ2-3; TRBD2 aligns across 9 bases. The germline V gene has CDR1 SNHLY and CDR2 FYNNEI. Germline trimming cut 5 bases from V and 2 bases from J; bases unmatched to any gene: 5. CDR3 length: 15 residues. The CDR3 nucleotides are TGTGCCAGCAGTCTTAGCGGGGGTTACACAGATACGCAGTATTTT. Its protein product is CASSLSGGYTDTQYF.

The gene calls are TRBV5-6 and TRBJ2-2; TRBD1 might be the D (7 bases). Trimming took 6 bases from V and 1 from J, leaving 16 bases between them. Germline CDR1 is SGHDT and CDR2 is YYEEEE. This CDR3 is built from 16 residues. CDR3 region: CASKTSQGGNTGELFF. The CDR3 coding sequence is TGTGCCAGCAAAACCTCCCAGGGGGGGAACACCGGGGAGCTGTTTTTT.

This clonotype was detected only a few times. CDR3 sequence: CASSLAPMNTEAFF. The CDR3 DNA reads as TGTGCCAGCAGCTTAGCACCAATGAACACTGAAGCTTTCTTT. The V and J genes are TRBV7-2 and TRBJ1-1, with D hard to call. The germline CDR1 and CDR2 sequences are SGHTA and FQGNSA. There are 14 residues in the CDR3. Trimming left V 0 bases short and J 0 bases short, with 5 bases between.

This clonotype was seen a few times. The V call is TRBV20-1, the J call TRBJ1-1; D gene uncertain. This CDR3 region has 13 residues. Germline V CDR1 and CDR2: DFQATT, SNEGSKA (reference sequence). Trimming pared 3 bases from V and 1 base from J, leaving 9 bases between. DNA for the CDR3: TGCAGTGCTAGGACACAGCCGAACACTGAAGCTTTCTTT. Translation gives CSARTQPNTEAFF.

The chain links TRBV7-6 to TRBJ1-5; unclear D gene. Germline CDR1 SGHVS, CDR2 FNYEAQ. V lost 4 bases and J lost 7, with 8 bases in between. The CDR3 sequence is 12 residues long. CDR3 nucleotide sequence: TGTGCCAGCAGCTCAGCTGACCAGCCCCAGCATTTT. It codes for CASSSADQPQHF.

This clonotype appeared a few times. DNA of the CDR3: TGCGCCAGCAGCCAAGCGAGCGGACAGAAAAAGAATGAGCAGTTCTTC. This sequence encodes CASSQASGQKKNEQFF. The chain uses TRBV4-1 and TRBJ2-1; possible D gene TRBD1, 6 bases. Germline V gene lookup returns CDR1 MGHRA and CDR2 YSYEKL. The CDR3 length is 16 residues. Trimming removed 1 base at V and 7 bases at J, with 17 bases between.

J is TRBJ1-3 and V is TRBV11-2; 7 bases fit TRBD1. The CDR3 covers 15 residues. The V gene's germline CDR1 is SGHAT and CDR2 FQNNGV. Trimming cost V 5 bases and J 3 bases; bases outside gene matches: 7. The CDR3 loop is CASSTQQGNGNTIYF. DNA for the CDR3: TGTGCCAGCAGCACACAACAGGGGAATGGAAACACCATATATTTT.

V and J are TRBV9 and TRBJ2-1, with D perhaps matching TRBD1 (6 bases). The CDR3 contains 17 residues. V lost 4 bases and J lost 0, with 17 bases in between. Germline V lookup: CDR1 SGDLS, CDR2 YYNGEE. CDR3: CASSLRQVHSSYNEQFF. CDR3 DNA: TGTGCCAGCAGCCTCCGACAGGTTCATAGCTCCTACAATGAGCAGTTCTTC.

The CDR3, as DNA: TGTGCCAGCATGGGTGACAGGGCTGACTATGGCTACACCTTC. As protein: CASMGDRADYGYTF. This chain joins TRBV2 and TRBJ1-2; 7 bases agree with TRBD1. Germline values: CDR1 SNHLY, CDR2 FYNNEI. The CDR3 loop spans 14 amino acids. V lost 7 bases and J lost 3; bases outside the gene matches: 8.

V and J are TRBV19 and TRBJ1-1; no firm D call. The CDR3 is made up of 12 amino acids. CDR1 and CDR2 (germline): LNHDA, SQIVND (reference sequence). V was pared by 5 bases and J by 7 bases, with 11 bases between. CDR3 nucleotides: TGTGCCAGTAGTCCCTTACCGGGTGAAGCTTTCTTT. The encoded protein is CASSPLPGEAFF. Supplemented by reference TRBV19 and TRBJ1-1, the full variable domain reads DGGITQSPKYLFRKEGQNVTLSCEQNLNHDAMYWYRQDPGQGLRLIYYSQIVNDFQKGDIAEGYSVSREKKESFPLTVTSAQKNPTAFYLCASSPLPGEAFFGQGTRLTVV.

This clonotype has a count of ten or more. The chain recombines TRBV2 with TRBJ1-1; D not resolved. Germline CDR1 reads SNHLY; CDR2 reads FYNNEI. Trimming left V 8 bases short and J 0 bases short, with 10 bases between. The CDR3 is 13 amino acids. DNA of the CDR3: TGTGCCAGCTCCGTAACAGTGAACACTGAAGCTTTCTTT. Translating gives CASSVTVNTEAFF.

This clonotype was seen a few times. The chain couples TRBV29-1 to TRBJ1-5; D is possibly TRBD1 (5 bases). Germline CDR1 SQVTM, CDR2 ANQGSEA. The CDR3 totals 15 residues. With 6 bases removed from V and 2 bases from J, the gap between germline ends came to 17 bases. The CDR3 DNA sequence: TGCAGCGTGGTGACTGGGGGAAGGGGCAATCAGCCCCAGCATTTT. Translation gives CSVVTGGRGNQPQHF.

The chain uses TRBV12-3 or TRBV12-4 and TRBJ2-7; 9 bases align to TRBD2. The CDR3 runs to 15 residues. The V gene end was trimmed by 5 bases and the J gene end by 5 bases; junction bases not matched to a gene: 10. The CDR3 nucleotides read TGTGCCAGCAGTCCCGTGGTAGCGGGAGTTCACGAGCAGTACTTC. Amino acids: CASSPVVAGVHEQYF.

V usage is TRBV5-1 and J usage is TRBJ2-2; no definite D call. Trimming cost V 6 bases and J 6 bases, with 9 bases left between them. Germline loops: CDR1 SGHRS, CDR2 YFSETQ. This CDR3 region has 12 residues. CDR3 protein: CASTLGSGELFF. CDR3 sequence (DNA): TGCGCCAGCACGCTCGGGTCCGGGGAGCTGTTTTTT. Looking up the rest from reference TRBV5-1 and TRBJ2-2 gives the full variable domain: KAGVTQTPRYLIKTRGQQVTLSCSPISGHRSVSWYQQTPGQGLQFLFEYFSETQRNKGNFPGRFSGRQFSNSRSEMNVSTLELGDSALYLCASTLGSGELFFGEGSRLTVL.

The gene calls are TRBV6-2 or TRBV6-3 and TRBJ1-2; 8 bases are a match to TRBD1. With V trimmed by 10 bases and J by 4 bases, 5 bases remained unmatched. Germline V gene lookup returns CDR1 MNHEY and CDR2 SVGEGT. The CDR3 loop spans 12 amino acids. This CDR3 reads CATRQGSYGYTF. The CDR3 bases are TGTGCCACAAGACAGGGGAGCTATGGCTACACCTTC.

The sample holds a few counts of this clonotype. The gene calls are TRBV20-1 and TRBJ2-1, with no clear D. CDR3 length: 11 residues. Trimming stripped 3 bases from V and 9 bases from J, with 9 bases between. The V gene's germline CDR1 is DFQATT and CDR2 SNEGSKA (reference sequence). The CDR3 reads CSARLRREQFF. CDR3 DNA sequence: TGCAGTGCTAGGTTGCGGCGTGAGCAGTTCTTC.

This clonotype was observed many times. The chain uses TRBV29-1 and TRBJ2-1, with TRBD2 matching over 7 bases. Unmatched junction bases numbered 9, after V lost 4 bases and J lost 6 bases. Germline V gives CDR1 SQVTM, CDR2 ANQGSEA. This CDR3 has 14 residues. The CDR3 here is CSVGQLRGVNEQFF. The CDR3 bases are TGCAGCGTTGGGCAACTCCGGGGGGTCAATGAGCAGTTCTTC.

On this clonotype itself: A read error may be the cause here, since a much bigger clone is one base away. The rearrangement uses TRBV2 and TRBJ2-1; TRBD2 might be the D (6 bases). The CDR3 is 13 residues long. Germline V gene lookup returns CDR1 SNHLY and CDR2 FYNNEI. The germline V and J ends were trimmed by 7 bases and 2 bases, with 9 bases remaining between them. The DNA of the CDR3 is TGTGCCAGCAAACGCGGGGCCTACAATGAGCAGTTCTTC. This translates into CASKRGAYNEQFF.

This clonotype has a count of ten or more. This chain joins TRBV29-1 and TRBJ1-1; no reliable D call. This CDR3 spans 11 amino acids. V lost 4 bases and J lost 5, with 8 bases in between. Per germline, CDR1 SQVTM and CDR2 ANQGSEA. This chain's CDR3 is CSVGSGTEAFF. CDR3 nucleotides: TGCAGCGTTGGAAGCGGGACTGAAGCTTTCTTT.

To note about this clonotype: The germline gene is not matched at one end of the junction; a read error may be the cause. The rearrangement joins TRBV4-1 to TRBJ1-6; tentatively, D is TRBD1 (5 bases). CDR1 and CDR2 (germline): MGHRA, YSYEKL. The CDR3 totals 13 residues. CDR3 in DNA: TGCGCCAGCAGCCAAGGGACATCTTCACCCCTCCGCTTT. This codes for CASSQGTSSPLRF.

The genes are TRBV3-1 and TRBJ2-3; no clear D gene. The CDR3 totals 13 residues. Germline CDR1 reads LGHDT; CDR2 reads YNNKEL (reference sequence). V was shortened by 3 bases and J by 6 bases, with 10 bases between the two germline ends. The CDR3 loop reads CASSHGVQDTQYF. The CDR3 coding sequence is TGTGCCAGCAGCCACGGCGTGCAGGATACGCAGTATTTT.

This clonotype was detected many times. DNA of the CDR3: TGTGCCAGCAGCTTAGCCCTAGCGGGAGTGGTATATGAGCAGTTCTTC. Protein: CASSLALAGVVYEQFF. This sequence joins TRBV11-2 and TRBJ2-1; 10 bases align to TRBD2. From germline, CDR1 is SGHAT and CDR2 FQNNGV. The CDR3 sequence is 16 residues long. J gave up 8 bases and V 1 base, and 8 bases lay outside the gene matches.

In its sample, this clonotype was seen a few times. The chain recombines TRBV24-1 with TRBJ2-2; D not certain. Per the germline V gene, CDR1 is KGHDR and CDR2 is SFDVKD. CDR3 length: 14 residues. Trimming removed 3 bases at V and 1 base at J, with 5 bases between. The CDR3 loop is CATSDVVNTGELFF. CDR3 bases: TGTGCCACCAGTGATGTGGTGAACACCGGGGAGCTGTTTTTT.

This sequence joins TRBV4-3 and TRBJ2-3; unclear D gene. V gave up 0 bases and J gave up 0 bases, with 4 bases separating them. The CDR3 runs to 14 residues. CDR1 is LGHNA and CDR2 is YSLEER in the germline V gene. CDR3 DNA sequence: TGCGCCAGCAGCCAAGATTTAAGCACAGATACGCAGTATTTT. Translation: CASSQDLSTDTQYF.

The gene calls are TRBV11-3 and TRBJ2-1; 8 nucleotides match TRBD2. This CDR3 contains 16 residues. Germline lookup yields CDR1 SGHNT and CDR2 YENEEA. J lost 5 bases, V lost 3 bases, and 9 bases had no gene match. The CDR3 loop reads CASSLAGGLLDNEQFF. The CDR3 DNA sequence: TGTGCCAGCAGCTTGGCGGGGGGCCTCTTGGACAATGAGCAGTTCTTC.

The chain has TRBV7-2 and TRBJ2-1, with D unresolved. CDR1 is SGHTA and CDR2 is FQGNSA in the germline V gene. V was cut by 8 bases and J by 4 bases, with 9 bases left in between. The CDR3 is made up of 12 amino acids. Here the CDR3 reads CASGVVYNEQFF. In nucleotides, the CDR3 is TGTGCCAGCGGAGTCGTGTACAATGAGCAGTTCTTC.

This chain joins TRBV29-1 and TRBJ1-2, with D perhaps matching TRBD1 (5 bases). Trimming left V 6 bases short and J 7 bases short, with 18 bases between. CDR1 and CDR2 (germline): SQVTM, ANQGSEA. The CDR3 spans 13 residues. CDR3 nucleotide sequence: TGCAGCGTGAGAGGTACAGGTCATAGTGGCTACACCTTC. Its translation: CSVRGTGHSGYTF.